The next 8 T cell receptor beta chains were all read from a single sample in a study of blood T cells in healthy people across ages. Then a second PCR, running about 6 to 12 cycles, was carried out with a sample-barcoded 5' primer and a J-beta primer mix. TCRdb fed the 5' RACE reads into MiXCR, producing one record per CDR3 protein. The sample has about 1.6 million distinct CDR3 sequences, 34% seen once. What was sequenced was blood. The receptors stem from a woman in her twenties or thirties in good health.

V is TRBV9 and J is TRBJ2-1, with TRBD2 matching over 10 bases. Trimming at V came to 3 bases and at J to 8 bases, leaving 14 bases not matched to a gene. This CDR3 spans 17 amino acids. CDR1 is SGDLS and CDR2 is YYNGEE in the germline V gene. The CDR3 protein is CASSANPSGAGGDEQFF. CDR3 DNA sequence: TGTGCCAGCAGCGCCAACCCTTCTGGAGCGGGAGGGGATGAGCAGTTCTTC.

The V call is TRBV11-2, the J call TRBJ1-1; 7 bases fit TRBD1. With 8 bases clipped from V and 3 bases from J, the junction kept 9 bases outside the gene matches. The CDR3 has 14 amino acids. CDR1 is SGHAT, CDR2 FQNNGV, per germline. CDR3 nucleotides: TGTGCCAGCGCCCAGACAGGGTTGGACACTGAAGCTTTCTTT. This encodes CASAQTGLDTEAFF.

About this clonotype itself: At one end the junction does not follow the germline gene, possibly because of a read error. V is TRBV6-5 and J is TRBJ1-3; D is ambiguous. Germline-derived CDR1 and CDR2 are MNHEY and SVGAGI. The CDR3 is 14 amino acids. DNA of the CDR3: TGTGCCAGCAGGGAGGGAGGGAGCGGAAACGCCATATATTTT. This codes for CASREGGSGNAIYF.

The chain links TRBV28 to TRBJ2-5, with D perhaps matching TRBD1 or TRBD2 (5 bases each). V dropped 7 bases and J dropped 5 bases, with 17 bases sitting between them. Germline lookup yields CDR1 MDHEN and CDR2 SYDVKM. CDR3 length equals 14 residues. DNA for the CDR3: TGTGCCAGCACCGACGGGACGGGACCGGAGACCCAGTACTTC. This translates into CASTDGTGPETQYF.

The chain links TRBV27 to TRBJ2-2; no definite D call. The CDR3 has 11 amino acids. The V end was cut by 9 bases, the J end by 8 bases, with 10 bases between. Germline V CDR1 and CDR2: MNHEY, SMNVEV (reference sequence). CDR3: CASGYGGELFF. The DNA of the CDR3 is TGTGCCAGTGGCTACGGGGGGGAGCTGTTTTTT.

This clonotype has a handful of counts. The chain carries TRBV10-3 and TRBJ1-1; 9 bases fit TRBD1. The germline V gene has CDR1 ENHRY and CDR2 SYGVKD. V gave up 5 bases and J gave up 5 bases; unmatched junction bases: 9. This CDR3 is built from 15 residues. CDR3 in amino acids: CAISPGQGQGTEAFF. The CDR3 DNA follows: TGTGCCATCAGTCCGGGACAGGGCCAGGGAACTGAAGCTTTCTTT.

In this sample, this clonotype turned up a few times. V gene TRBV20-1 combines with J gene TRBJ2-1, with TRBD2 matching over 10 bases. The CDR3 runs to 15 residues. Germline CDR1 DFQATT, CDR2 SNEGSKA (reference sequence). The V and J ends lost 3 bases and 2 bases, in that order; junction bases with no gene match: 4. The CDR3 nucleotides read TGCAGTGCTAGCCTAGGACTAGCGGCCTACAATGAGCAGTTCTTC. Its protein is CSASLGLAAYNEQFF.

The chain employs TRBV20-1 and TRBJ1-1, with a possible D match to TRBD1 (6 bases). This CDR3 comprises 13 residues. The ends were cut back, 6 bases at V and 1 base at J, with 12 bases in the middle. From germline, CDR1 is DFQATT and CDR2 SNEGSKA (reference sequence). CDR3 region: CSARGAENTEAFF. The CDR3 bases are TGCAGTGCAAGGGGGGCAGAGAACACTGAAGCTTTCTTT.